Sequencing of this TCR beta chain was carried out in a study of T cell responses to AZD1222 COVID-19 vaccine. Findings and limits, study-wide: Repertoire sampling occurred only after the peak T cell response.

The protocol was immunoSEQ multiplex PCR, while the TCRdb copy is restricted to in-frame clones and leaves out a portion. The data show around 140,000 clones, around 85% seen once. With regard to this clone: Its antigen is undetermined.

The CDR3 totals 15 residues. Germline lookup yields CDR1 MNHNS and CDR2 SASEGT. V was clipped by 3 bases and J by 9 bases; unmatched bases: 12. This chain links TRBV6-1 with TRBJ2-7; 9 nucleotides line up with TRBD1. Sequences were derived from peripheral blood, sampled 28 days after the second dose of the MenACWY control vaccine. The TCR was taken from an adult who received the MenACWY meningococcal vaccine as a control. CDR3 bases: TGTGCCAGCAGTGAGCTCCTGACAGGGGGACTGGGGCAGTACTTC. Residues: CASSELLTGGLGQYF.